This is a list of T cell receptor beta chains from one sample in a study of blood T cell repertoires in COVID-19. Clones were sequenced by immunoSEQ multiplex PCR, and TCRdb holds only the in-frame ones, with some missing. The sample carries 350,000 to 400,000 clones, 85% to 90% recorded once. Sequenced material: PBMCs or T cells enriched from blood (not recorded which). Receptors were obtained from a woman younger than 30 who had recovered from COVID-19. The CDR3 runs from the conserved cysteine through the conserved F or W. A D gene is named only where the DNA matches it firmly. Some rows mark clone size as missing; the rest say once, few, many or name a class of expanded clone.

J gene	CDR3 length	clone size	D gene	V gene	CDR3 DNA	CDR3 protein
TRBJ1-6	14	.	TRBD1	TRBV18	TGTGCCAGCTCACTCGGACAGGGGAATTCACCCCTCCACTTT	CASSLGQGNSPLHF
TRBJ2-5	15	.	.	TRBV5-1	TGCGCCAGCAGCCAAGGACAGTGGGAGTCAGAGACCCAGTACTTC	CASSQGQWESETQYF
TRBJ2-3	16	.	TRBD2	TRBV7-9	TGTGCCAGCAGAAACGGGGGACTAGGGTACACAGATACGCAGTATTTT	CASRNGGLGYTDTQYF
TRBJ1-5	12	once	.	TRBV30	TGTGCCTGGAGTAACCGGAATCAGCCCCAGCATTTT	CAWSNRNQPQHF
TRBJ2-2	18	.	TRBD1	TRBV7-9	TGTGCCAGCAGCTTAGTGGGCCTGACAGGGATCAACACCGGGGAGCTGTTTTTT	CASSLVGLTGINTGELFF
TRBJ1-5	15	.	.	TRBV24-1	TGTGCCACCAGTGAGGGGTCCATGGGACTTCAGCCCCAGCATTTT	CATSEGSMGLQPQHF
TRBJ1-2	14	.	.	TRBV30	TGTGCCTGGAGTCCTCAAGGAGGAAACTATGGCTACACCTTC	CAWSPQGGNYGYTF
TRBJ2-5	15	few	.	TRBV5-1	TGCGCCAGCAGCTTGGCTTCGCTAGTCGGGGAGACCCAGTACTTC	CASSLASLVGETQYF
TRBJ1-2	17	.	TRBD1	TRBV7-3	TGTGCCAGCAGCTTAACTGGGACAGGGGGAGCTAACTATGGCTACACCTTC	CASSLTGTGGANYGYTF
TRBJ1-3	15	.	.	TRBV13	TGTGCCAGCAGCTTAGGTGGTAGCTCTGGAAACACCATATATTTT	CASSLGGSSGNTIYF
TRBJ2-3	20	.	TRBD1	TRBV5-3	TGTGCCAGAAGCCACCGATATCCGCCTACTACAGGGGGACGGACAGATACGCAGTATTTT	CARSHRYPPTTGGRTDTQYF
TRBJ2-7	13	once	TRBD2	TRBV11-2	TGTGCCAGCACTCCGGGACTAGCCTACGAGCAGTACTTC	CASTPGLAYEQYF
TRBJ1-3	17	.	.	TRBV4-3	TGCGCCAGCAGCCAAGAGACGTTCAGGGGCTCTGGAAACACCATATATTTT	CASSQETFRGSGNTIYF
TRBJ2-6	16	few	.	TRBV3-1/TRBV3-2	TGTGCCAGCAGCCAAGGCGGAGGCTCTGGGGCCAACGTCCTGACTTTC	CASSQGGGSGANVLTF
TRBJ2-1	12	.	.	TRBV25-1	TGTGCCAGCAGTAAACAGGTTTATGAGCAGTTCTTC	CASSKQVYEQFF
TRBJ1-6	16	.	.	TRBV29-1	TGCAGCGGCCCAAATGGAGAAGGCTCCTATAATTCACCCCTCCACTTT	CSGPNGEGSYNSPLHF
TRBJ1-5	16	once	TRBD1	TRBV11-2	TGTGCCAGCAGCTTGGGACAGGGAGGGGTTCCTCAGCCCCAGCATTTT	CASSLGQGGVPQPQHF
TRBJ1-1	11	.	.	TRBV30	TGTGCCTGGAGTCCTTCAGAGGGCGCTTTCTTT	CAWSPSEGAFF
TRBJ2-3	13	.	TRBD2	TRBV30	TGTGCCTCAGCGGGGGGGGACACAGATACGCAGTATTTT	CASAGGDTDTQYF
TRBJ1-5	13	.	TRBD1	TRBV2	TGTGCCAAAAGACAGGGATTGGATCAGCCCCAGCATTTT	CAKRQGLDQPQHF
TRBJ2-7	15	.	TRBD1	TRBV5-6	TGTGCCAGCAGCTTAGTCCGGGACAGGGTCCACGAGCAGTACTTC	CASSLVRDRVHEQYF
TRBJ2-3	15	.	TRBD2	TRBV4-3	TGCGCCAGCAGCCATGGCGGGGGGATCACAGATACGCAGTATTTT	CASSHGGGITDTQYF
TRBJ1-1	13	.	TRBD1	TRBV9	TGTGCCAGCAGCTCGGCGGACAGGTTGGATGCTTTCTTT	CASSSADRLDAFF
TRBJ2-5	16	.	.	TRBV3-1/TRBV3-2	TGTGCCAGCAGCCAAGAATGGAGCACAGGAGAAGAGACCCAGTACTTC	CASSQEWSTGEETQYF
TRBJ1-4	13	once	.	TRBV19	TGTGCCAGTAAGGCGGGGGGACTCGAAAAACTGTTTTTT	CASKAGGLEKLFF
TRBJ1-2	15	.	.	TRBV5-1	TGCGCCAGCAGCTTGGCATCCACCGGAGGGTACGGCTACACCTTC	CASSLASTGGYGYTF
TRBJ1-2	16	.	.	TRBV4-1	TGCGCCAGCAGCCAAGATCGGACAGCGCCTAACTATGGCTACACCTTC	CASSQDRTAPNYGYTF
TRBJ2-2	18	.	TRBD1	TRBV7-3	TGTGCCAGCAGCTTAATTGTGGGAAGACAGGGGTTGGTCGGGGAGCTGTTTTTT	CASSLIVGRQGLVGELFF
TRBJ1-6	13	once	TRBD1	TRBV30	TGTGCCTGGGGCGACAGGGATAATTCACCCCTCCACTTT	CAWGDRDNSPLHF
TRBJ2-1	16	.	TRBD2	TRBV4-1	TGCGCCAGCAGCCAACAGACTAGCGGGGCTTACAATGAGCAGTTCTTC	CASSQQTSGAYNEQFF
TRBJ1-2	13	.	TRBD1	TRBV2	TGTGCCAGCAACGACAGGGGAACCTATGGCTACACCTTC	CASNDRGTYGYTF
TRBJ2-7	13	.	.	TRBV2	TGTGCCAGCAGGGCAGACAGGTCTCGCGAGCAGTACTTC	CASRADRSREQYF
TRBJ1-5	16	.	TRBD1	TRBV7-2	TGTGCCAGCAGCCATAACGGACAGGGGGTCAGTCAGCCCCAGCATTTT	CASSHNGQGVSQPQHF
TRBJ2-1	17	.	TRBD1	TRBV5-1	TGCGCCAGCAGCTTGAAAGGGACAGGGAATGGGGGCAATGAGCAGTTCTTC	CASSLKGTGNGGNEQFF
TRBJ1-6	14	.	.	TRBV5-1	TGCGCCAGCAGCTCAAGACAAGACCAGTCACCCCTCCACTTT	CASSSRQDQSPLHF
TRBJ1-6	12	.	.	TRBV7-9	TGTGCCAGCAGCTTCGCGGATTCACCCCTCCACTTT	CASSFADSPLHF
TRBJ2-5	15	few	TRBD2	TRBV11-2	TGTGCCAGCAGCTTAACTAGCGGGGGCGGACAGACCCAGTACTTC	CASSLTSGGGQTQYF
TRBJ1-2	16	.	.	TRBV2	TGTGCCAGCAGTGATTCCTCGGCCAGGACTAACTATGGCTACACCTTC	CASSDSSARTNYGYTF
TRBJ1-1	16	.	.	TRBV2	TGTGCCAGCAGTGAAGCCGGGTGGCAGCGTCACTCTGAAGCTTTCTTT	CASSEAGWQRHSEAFF
TRBJ2-7	13	.	.	TRBV9	TGTGCCAGCAGCGTCAGTCCTGGCCACGAGCAGTACTTC	CASSVSPGHEQYF
TRBJ1-2	15	.	.	TRBV7-3	TGTGCCAGCAGCTTCGCCGCAGGGTCCTACTATGGCTACACCTTC	CASSFAAGSYYGYTF
TRBJ2-5	18	once	TRBD2	TRBV5-1	TGCGCCAGCAGCTTGGTGCTAGCGGGGGGGTCTCGTGGTGAGACCCAGTACTTC	CASSLVLAGGSRGETQYF
TRBJ2-1	16	.	.	TRBV21-1	TGTGCCATCAGATCGGTAGCGGGCAGCCTCGACAATGAGCAGTTCTTC	CAIRSVAGSLDNEQFF
TRBJ1-2	21	.	TRBD1	TRBV15	TGTGCCACCAGCAGAGATTTACGGTTGAGCAGGGGGCAATATTCGTACTATGGCTACACCTTC	CATSRDLRLSRGQYSYYGYTF
TRBJ2-3	14	.	.	TRBV4-2	TGTGCCAGCAGCTTGGGAGGCGGGGGCTATACGCAGTATTTT	CASSLGGGGYTQYF
TRBJ2-3	14	.	TRBD1	TRBV5-4	TGTGCCAGCACCGAGGACAGGGCCACAGATACGCAGTATTTT	CASTEDRATDTQYF
TRBJ1-2	13	once	.	TRBV6-2/TRBV6-3	TGTGCCAGCAGTTACGAGGGTATCCATGGCTACACCTTC	CASSYEGIHGYTF
TRBJ2-7	14	.	TRBD2	TRBV6-5	TGTGCCAGCAGAAGGACTAGCGGGGGTTACGAGCAGTACTTC	CASRRTSGGYEQYF
TRBJ2-2	15	.	TRBD1	TRBV7-9	TGTGCCAGCAGCGCCGACAGGGCTAACACCGGGGAGCTGTTTTTT	CASSADRANTGELFF
TRBJ1-2	15	.	.	TRBV27	TGTGCCAGCAGCCCGTCCGGCGTCGCGCGGTATGGCTACACCTTC	CASSPSGVARYGYTF
TRBJ1-1	14	.	.	TRBV27	TGTGCCAGCAGTTTTCGACAGGTAAACACTGAAGCTTTCTTT	CASSFRQVNTEAFF